A single TCR beta chain is shown here with its context. PCR used 60 Vbeta primers and 13 Jbeta primers. The assay was immunoSEQ multiplex PCR, and TCRdb's table has in-frame clones only and misses some. The sample has approximately 150,000 clones; 79% are singletons. The CDR3 consists of 16 residues. Germline CDR1 is SGDLS and CDR2 is YYNGEE. V shed 0 bases and J 6 bases; nucleotides not matched to a gene: 7. The entry originates in a study of cytomegalovirus exposure and HLA in healthy donors. Donors were nominally healthy when sampled, though unrecorded immune exposures were likely. The rearrangement uses TRBV9 and TRBJ2-7, with 12 bases identical to TRBD1. This clonotype was obtained from a man aged 45-65 years in good health and CMV-seropositive. Sequencing was carried out using PBMCs. The CDR3 spells CASSVAMGQGAGEQYF. CDR3 nucleotide sequence: TGTGCCAGCAGCGTAGCTATGGGACAGGGGGCTGGCGAGCAGTACTTC.